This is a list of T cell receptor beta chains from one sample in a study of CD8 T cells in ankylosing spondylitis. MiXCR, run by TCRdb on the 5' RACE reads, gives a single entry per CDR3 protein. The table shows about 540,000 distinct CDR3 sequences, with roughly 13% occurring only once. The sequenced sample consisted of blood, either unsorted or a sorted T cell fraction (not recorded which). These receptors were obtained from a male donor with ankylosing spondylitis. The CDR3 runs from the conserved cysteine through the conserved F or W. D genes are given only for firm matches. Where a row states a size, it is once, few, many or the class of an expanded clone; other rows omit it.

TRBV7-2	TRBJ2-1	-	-	TGTGCCAGCAGCTTAGCGCCGGCAGGGGGTCCTCGGAGCGGGAGAAGGAATGAGCAGTTCTTC	CASSLAPAGGPRSGRRNEQFF
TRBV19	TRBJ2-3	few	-	TGTGCCAGTACCCTGCGCGGCGGGATACGCACAGATACGCAGTATTTT	CASTLRGGIRTDTQYF
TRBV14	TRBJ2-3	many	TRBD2	TGTGCCAGCAGCCCCGGGACTAGCGGTTTTCCAGATACGCAGTATTTT	CASSPGTSGFPDTQYF
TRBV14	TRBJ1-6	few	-	TGTGCCAGCAGCCAAGGGCAGAGCTCCTATAATTCACCCCTCCACTTT	CASSQGQSSYNSPLHF
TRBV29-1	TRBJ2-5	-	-	TGCAGCACCAAAAGAGGTACAGCACAAGAGACCCAGTACTTC	CSTKRGTAQETQYF
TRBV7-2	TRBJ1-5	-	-	TGTGCCAGCAGCTTAGAGCTGTATCAGCCCCAGCATTTT	CASSLELYQPQHF
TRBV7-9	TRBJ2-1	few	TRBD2	TGTGCCAGCAGCCGGGGACTAGCGGGAGGGACCTACAATGAGCAGTTCTTC	CASSRGLAGGTYNEQFF
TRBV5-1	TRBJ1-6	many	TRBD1	TGCGCCAGCAGCAGCGGACAGGACCATTCACCCCTCCACTTT	CASSSGQDHSPLHF
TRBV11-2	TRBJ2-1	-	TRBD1	TGTGCCAGCAGCCCGCAGGGGGACAATGAGCAGTTCTTC	CASSPQGDNEQFF
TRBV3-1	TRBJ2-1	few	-	TGTGCCAGCAGCCAAGTTCCCGTCGGTGAGCAGTTCTTC	CASSQVPVGEQFF
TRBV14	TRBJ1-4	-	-	TGTGCCAGCAGCCAAGGACACCTTGAAAAACTGTTTTTT	CASSQGHLEKLFF
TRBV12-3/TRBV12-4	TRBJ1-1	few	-	TGTGCCAGCAGTTTCATTAGAAGGGAAGCTTTCTTT	CASSFIRREAFF
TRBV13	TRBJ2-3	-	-	TGTGCCAGCAGCTCGCAGGCCCCAGATACGCAGTATTTT	CASSSQAPDTQYF
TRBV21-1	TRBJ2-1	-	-	TGTGCCAGCTTCCCGGGACTGCAGAATGAGCAGTTCTTC	CASFPGLQNEQFF
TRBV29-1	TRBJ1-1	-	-	TGCAGCGTTGCGGTTTCCGGAACCACTGAAGCTTTCTTT	CSVAVSGTTEAFF
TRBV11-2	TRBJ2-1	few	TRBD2	TGTGCCAGCGGTACCACTAGCGGGGCCTACAATGAGCAGTTCTTC	CASGTTSGAYNEQFF
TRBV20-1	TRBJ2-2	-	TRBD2	TGCAGTGCTAGTACCGGGGTAGCGGGAGACACCGGGGAGCTGTTTTTT	CSASTGVAGDTGELFF
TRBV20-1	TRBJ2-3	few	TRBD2	TGCAGTGTCACGCTTACCGGGACTAGCGGGATCACAGATACGCAGTATTTT	CSVTLTGTSGITDTQYF
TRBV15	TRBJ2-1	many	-	TGTGCCACCAGCAGAGATAGGGACGGTTACAATGAGCAGTTCTTC	CATSRDRDGYNEQFF
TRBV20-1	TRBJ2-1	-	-	TGCAGTGCAATGGGGGAGTCCTACAATGAGCAGTTCTTC	CSAMGESYNEQFF
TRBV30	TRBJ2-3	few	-	TGTGCCTGGAGTGTACGGGGTAGCTTGGGCACAGATACGCAGTATTTT	CAWSVRGSLGTDTQYF
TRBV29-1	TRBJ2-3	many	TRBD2	TGCAGCGTTTATAGCGGGGGGGGAGATACGCAGTATTTT	CSVYSGGGDTQYF
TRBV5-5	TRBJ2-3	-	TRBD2	TGTGCCAGCAGCTTGTCTCTAGCGGGAGCTACAGATACGCAGTATTTT	CASSLSLAGATDTQYF
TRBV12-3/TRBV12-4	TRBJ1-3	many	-	TGTGCCAGCAAGCGGGAGGGGAGAAGAGACACCATATATTTT	CASKREGRRDTIYF